These 27 T cell receptor beta chains share one sample of origin, sequenced in a study of blood T cell dynamics during melanoma immunotherapy (TCRdb year 2020). Receptor libraries were prepared by the immunoSEQ multiplex PCR assay. Sourced from immuneACCESS, this table was stored by TCRdb with only in-frame sequences that have V and J called. A share of the clones is absent; for the studies checked, an unresolved V gene accounts for under half, and the remainder has no known explanation. For this sample the table gives around 20,000 clones, of which 87% were detected only once. The ten largest clones take up around 7% of the sample. The sample's time point, from its label and the paper: week 3, after first cycle of checkpoint inhibitor. The sample consisted of blood, taken from a patient treated with checkpoint blockade. The receptors originated from a human donor with melanoma.

V usage is TRBV5-6 and J usage is TRBJ2-6; D is unclear. Germline lookup yields CDR1 SGHDT and CDR2 YYEEEE. V lost 7 bases and J 0 bases, leaving 8 bases between the germline ends. The CDR3 totals 14 residues. Here the CDR3 reads CASEPHSGANVLTF. The DNA of the CDR3 is TGTGCCAGCGAGCCACACTCTGGGGCCAACGTCCTGACTTTC.

This sequence joins TRBV28 and TRBJ2-7; a possible D gene is TRBD1 (7 bases). The V end was cut by 5 bases, the J end by 3 bases, with 14 bases between. The CDR3 spans 14 residues. Germline CDR1 is MDHEN and CDR2 is SYDVKM. CDR3 sequence: CASSTAGGIYEQYF. For the CDR3, the DNA is TGTGCCAGCAGTACAGCAGGGGGGATCTACGAGCAGTACTTC.

The chain combines TRBV2 with TRBJ2-2, with TRBD1 matching over 7 bases. J was trimmed by 2 bases and V by 5 bases; bases with no gene match: 5. The CDR3 sequence is 15 residues long. From germline, CDR1 is SNHLY and CDR2 FYNNEI. The CDR3 bases are TGTGCCAGCAGTCGGGACAGTAGAAACACCGGGGAGCTGTTTTTT. This gives the protein CASSRDSRNTGELFF. The full variable domain, in which reference TRBV2 and TRBJ2-2 provide the parts outside the CDR3, is EPEVTQTPSHQVTQMGQEVILRCVPISNHLYFYWYRQILGQKVEFLVSFYNNEISEKSEIFDDQFSVERPDGSNFTLKIRSTKLEDSAMYFCASSRDSRNTGELFFGEGSRLTVL.

This chain joins TRBV5-1 and TRBJ2-2; D gene ambiguous. Trimming cost V 6 bases and J 0 bases, with 15 bases left between them. The CDR3 runs to 16 residues. Germline V gene lookup returns CDR1 SGHRS and CDR2 YFSETQ. In DNA, the CDR3 is TGCGCCAGCATCTGGTCCAGCCCCGCGAACACCGGGGAGCTGTTTTTT. Protein sequence: CASIWSSPANTGELFF.

This rearrangement joins TRBV28 to TRBJ2-1; 8 bases match TRBD1. Germline V lookup: CDR1 MDHEN, CDR2 SYDVKM. V was pared by 6 bases and J by 5 bases, with 18 bases of the junction left unmatched. The CDR3 is 18 residues long. CDR3 loop: CASRSTKQGAIKNNEQFF. CDR3 DNA sequence: TGTGCCAGCAGGTCCACGAAGCAGGGGGCAATAAAGAACAATGAGCAGTTCTTC.

CDR3 bases: TGTGCCAGCAGCAACGGGGCGGGCAAGTACTTC. This encodes CASSNGAGKYF. The chain combines TRBV7-9 with TRBJ2-7; D may be TRBD1 or TRBD2 (5 bases each). The CDR3 runs to 11 residues. Trimming took off 5 bases at V and 11 bases at J, with 13 bases between the two ends. The germline CDR1 and CDR2 sequences are SEHNR and FQNEAQ (reference sequence).

The chain is built from TRBV11-2 and TRBJ2-5; no definite D call. V gave up 3 bases and J gave up 2 bases, with 10 bases separating them. The CDR3 totals 14 residues. CDR1 is SGHAT, CDR2 FQNNGV, per germline. The CDR3 protein is CASSFGSAQETQYF. CDR3 DNA sequence: TGTGCCAGCAGCTTCGGTTCAGCACAAGAGACCCAGTACTTC.

The J gene is TRBJ2-2, the V gene TRBV28; maybe TRBD2 (6 bases). V was shortened by 7 bases and J by 6 bases, with 18 bases between the two germline ends. Germline V CDR1 and CDR2: MDHEN, SYDVKM. CDR3 size: 15 residues. CDR3 in amino acids: CASNGGLGRPGELFF. CDR3 in DNA: TGTGCCAGCAATGGGGGACTCGGGCGACCCGGGGAGCTGTTTTTT.

This chain connects TRBV6-4 to TRBJ2-1; 9 nucleotides match TRBD2. Trimming at V came to 0 bases and at J to 5 bases, leaving 14 bases not matched to a gene. Germline values: CDR1 MRHNA, CDR2 SNTAGT. This CDR3 is 19 amino acids long. The CDR3 here is CASSDSRASGILPNNEQFF. The DNA of the CDR3 is TGTGCCAGCAGTGACTCTCGTGCTAGCGGGATACTGCCAAACAATGAGCAGTTCTTC.

This sequence joins TRBV30 and TRBJ1-1, with a weak D call TRBD1 (5 bases). The germline CDR1 and CDR2 sequences are GTSNPN and SVGIG (reference sequence). Deletions cut 4 bases from V and 2 bases from J, with 11 bases between. This CDR3 region has 13 residues. The CDR3 here is CAWIGGFNTEAFF. The CDR3 DNA follows: TGTGCCTGGATTGGGGGATTTAACACTGAAGCTTTCTTT.

CDR3 nucleotides: TGTGCCAGCAGCTGGGGGGTACAGGGTAACCAAGAGACCCAGTACTTC. This translates into CASSWGVQGNQETQYF. The chain recombines TRBV28 with TRBJ2-5, with D perhaps being TRBD1 or TRBD2 (6 bases each). Germline loops: CDR1 MDHEN, CDR2 SYDVKM. V lost 6 bases to trimming and J lost 0 bases, with 17 bases between them. The CDR3 extends over 16 amino acids.

V and J are TRBV4-1 and TRBJ2-2, with D perhaps TRBD2 (5 bases). CDR3 length: 17 amino acids. CDR1 is MGHRA and CDR2 is YSYEKL in the germline V gene. V was pared by 0 bases and J by 1 base, with 12 bases between. The CDR3 protein is CASSQEGPSRNTGELFF. For the CDR3, the DNA is TGCGCCAGCAGCCAAGAAGGGCCTAGCAGGAACACCGGGGAGCTGTTTTTT.

This clone has only a few counts. The rearrangement uses TRBV20-1 and TRBJ2-2; D ambiguous. The CDR3 is 11 amino acids. Germline CDR1 reads DFQATT; CDR2 reads SNEGSKA (reference sequence). The V and J ends lost 3 bases and 6 bases respectively, with 5 bases between them. CDR3 residues: CSARKSGELFF. CDR3 DNA sequence: TGCAGTGCTAGGAAATCCGGGGAGCTGTTTTTT.

The chain employs TRBV28 and TRBJ1-2; D call uncertain. The CDR3 totals 11 residues. Germline values: CDR1 MDHEN, CDR2 SYDVKM. V was shortened by 9 bases and J by 4 bases, with 9 bases between the two germline ends. The CDR3 nucleotides are TGTGCCAGTTGGGCGAGCTATGGCTACACCTTC. This translates into CASWASYGYTF.

This clone was seen once. The V and J genes are TRBV27 and TRBJ1-6; D might be TRBD1 (5 bases). The V end was cut by 5 bases, the J end by 6 bases, with 14 bases between. Germline loops: CDR1 MNHEY, CDR2 SMNVEV (reference sequence). The CDR3 length is 15 residues. CDR3 sequence: CASSQRQRGNSPLHF. In nucleotides, the CDR3 is TGTGCCAGCAGTCAAAGACAGAGGGGTAATTCACCCCTCCACTTT.

This clone was detected a few times. The chain combines TRBV15 with TRBJ2-7; 8 bases are a match to TRBD1. This CDR3 has 17 amino acids. The V and J ends lost 1 base and 7 bases, in that order; junction bases with no gene match: 15. Looked up from germline, CDR1 is LNHNV and CDR2 is YYDKDF (reference sequence). CDR3 protein: CATSRVVGTGTGGEQYF. Written as DNA, the CDR3 is TGTGCCACCAGCAGAGTTGTCGGGACAGGAACAGGGGGGGAGCAGTACTTC.

This clone is a singleton in its sample. The rearrangement links TRBV7-2 to TRBJ2-7, with TRBD2 matching over 10 bases. CDR1 and CDR2 from the germline V gene are SGHTA and FQGNSA. This CDR3 has 14 residues. J was trimmed by 7 bases and V by 10 bases; bases with no gene match: 13. In DNA form, the CDR3 reads TGTGCCACCAAACTAGCGGGGCGGCCTGGGGAGCAGTACTTC. Its protein product is CATKLAGRPGEQYF.

This chain joins TRBV2 and TRBJ1-6; tentatively, D is TRBD1 (5 bases). The germline V and J ends were trimmed by 4 bases and 10 bases, with 11 bases remaining between them. The germline V gene encodes CDR1 SNHLY and CDR2 FYNNEI. The CDR3 runs to 13 residues. CDR3 amino acids: CASSARGISPLHF. The DNA for the CDR3 is TGTGCCAGCAGTGCGAGGGGTATCTCACCCCTCCACTTT.

The gene calls are TRBV27 and TRBJ2-1; 9 bases fit TRBD2. J was trimmed by 5 bases and V by 0 bases; bases with no gene match: 17. This CDR3 is built from 20 residues. CDR1 and CDR2 from the germline V gene are MNHEY and SMNVEV (reference sequence). CDR3 in DNA: TGTGCCAGCAGTTTATCGCGGATCCTTGGGACTAGCAGCAGAAACAATGAGCAGTTCTTC. As protein: CASSLSRILGTSSRNNEQFF.

The chain employs TRBV6-6 and TRBJ2-1, with D possibly matching TRBD2 (6 bases). The CDR3 length is 15 residues. Deletions cut 7 bases from V and 0 bases from J, with 13 bases between. CDR1 MNHNY and CDR2 SVGAGI come from the germline V gene (reference sequence). This chain's CDR3 is CASISSASSYNEQFF. Here the CDR3 DNA reads TGTGCCAGCATCTCTAGCGCCAGCTCCTACAATGAGCAGTTCTTC.

This clone came up once. The CDR3 is CASSERVMNTGELFF. In DNA form, the CDR3 reads TGTGCCAGCAGTGAAAGGGTTATGAACACCGGGGAGCTGTTTTTT. The rearrangement uses TRBV2 and TRBJ2-2; D ambiguous. Per the germline V gene, CDR1 is SNHLY and CDR2 is FYNNEI. The ends were cut back, 2 bases at V and 1 base at J, with 8 bases in the middle. The CDR3 covers 15 residues.

The CDR3 DNA reads as TGTGCCAGTAGTACTTCGAGCAATCAGCCCCAGCATTTT. This sequence encodes CASSTSSNQPQHF. The rearrangement joins TRBV19 to TRBJ1-5; D uncertain. This CDR3 is 13 amino acids long. Trimming cost V 4 bases and J 1 base, with 5 bases left between them. Germline CDR1 LNHDA, CDR2 SQIVND (reference sequence).

This clone has just one count. V usage is TRBV6-5 and J usage is TRBJ1-1; the D is unclear. The ends were cut back, 0 bases at V and 2 bases at J, with 13 bases in the middle. Germline assignment: CDR1 MNHEY and CDR2 SVGAGI. This CDR3 spans 16 amino acids. The CDR3 here is CASSYSASSVNTEAFF. The DNA for the CDR3 is TGTGCCAGCAGTTACTCGGCTAGTTCGGTTAACACTGAAGCTTTCTTT.

This clone was observed a few times. The V gene is TRBV9, the J gene TRBJ2-7; D is perhaps TRBD1 or TRBD2 (6 bases each). Germline values: CDR1 SGDLS, CDR2 YYNGEE. The CDR3 covers 15 residues. Trimming took off 0 bases at V and 2 bases at J, with 12 bases between the two ends. The CDR3 is CASSVEGGKAYEQYF. CDR3 bases: TGTGCCAGCAGCGTAGAGGGGGGAAAAGCCTACGAGCAGTACTTC.

The chain uses TRBV2 and TRBJ2-5; weak D call: TRBD2 (5 bases). The germline V gene encodes CDR1 SNHLY and CDR2 FYNNEI. The V gene lost 2 bases and the J gene lost 2 bases, with 18 bases spanning the gap. The CDR3 is made up of 17 amino acids. The CDR3 nucleotides read TGTGCCAGCAGTGAAATGGTCGGGGTTGGCAAACAAGAGACCCAGTACTTC. Translation gives CASSEMVGVGKQETQYF.

In its sample, this clone was seen once. The chain has TRBV10-1 and TRBJ1-5, with TRBD1 identical over 8 bases. Losses at the gene ends were 2 bases for V and 0 bases for J; bases not matched to a gene: 3. Germline assignment: CDR1 WNHNN and CDR2 SYGVQD (reference sequence). CDR3 size: 16 residues. Here the CDR3 reads CASSEGTGISNQPQHF. The DNA of the CDR3 is TGCGCCAGCAGTGAGGGGACAGGTATTAGCAATCAGCCCCAGCATTTT.

The rearrangement links TRBV5-1 to TRBJ1-3; D remains ambiguous. V was pared by 0 bases and J by 4 bases, with 8 bases between. CDR1 and CDR2 (germline): SGHRS, YFSETQ. The CDR3 sequence is 14 residues long. The CDR3 sequence: CASSLEDPGNTIYF. CDR3 sequence (DNA): TGCGCCAGCAGCTTGGAGGACCCAGGAAACACCATATATTTT.